This T cell receptor (beta chain) comes out of a study of CD8+ T cells in alopecia areata. Comment on this clone: Its antigen is undetermined.

For roughly 5 patients, CD4+ cells were sorted into CD25+CD127- cells. Findings and caveats of the study: Scalp lesions, especially in alopecia totalis/universalis, had higher clonality than normal scalp.

CDR3 length: 14 amino acids. V dropped 7 bases and J dropped 7 bases, with 20 bases sitting between them. The germline CDR1 and CDR2 sequences are MGHRA and YSYEKL. Extracted from the samples, RNA was reverse transcribed into cDNA to serve as the sequencing template. Clones were read by immunoSEQ multiplex PCR, and TCRdb kept only the in-frame ones, dropping some. The table has 7,000 to 8,000 clones, approximately 70% seen once. Sequencing used CD4+ Tregs sorted from blood. The chain combines TRBV4-1 with TRBJ2-7, with D perhaps assigned TRBD1 or TRBD2 (5 bases each). The TCR sequence derives from a human donor with alopecia areata. The CDR3 spells CASTDGTTPREQYF. CDR3 DNA sequence: TGCGCCAGCACCGACGGGACGACCCCTAGGGAGCAGTACTTC.